These 17 T cell receptor beta chains share one sample of origin, sequenced in a study of PD-1 blockade in classical Hodgkin lymphoma. All the patients suffered relapse after autologous stem cell transplantation, and brentuximab vedotin exposure differed. It was by magnetic negative selection that CD4+ T cells were purified from thawed PBMCs. Some clones are missing from TCRdb's copy, which holds only in-frame ones; the method was immunoSEQ multiplex PCR. The top ten clones hold 4.5% to 6% of a sample with roughly 3,900 clones, around 81% of them seen once. Sequencing used CD4+ T cells from blood, obtained at baseline. The receptors here all came from a human donor with classical Hodgkin lymphoma.

This rearrangement joins TRBV10-3 to TRBJ1-3; D perhaps matches TRBD1 (5 bases). The CDR3 spans 16 residues. V lost 3 bases to trimming and J lost 2 bases, with 14 bases between them. Germline loops: CDR1 ENHRY, CDR2 SYGVKD. This CDR3 is CAISDGTPRAGNTIYF. In DNA, the CDR3 is TGTGCCATCAGTGACGGGACCCCTCGGGCTGGAAACACCATATATTTT.

The chain's CDR3 is CASSTGSPEETQYF. CDR3 sequence (DNA): TGTGCCAGTAGTACCGGGAGCCCAGAAGAGACCCAGTACTTC. V and J are TRBV19 and TRBJ2-5, with D perhaps TRBD2 (6 bases). Trimming took off 4 bases at V and 3 bases at J, with 12 bases between the two ends. This CDR3 comprises 14 residues. Germline V CDR1 and CDR2: LNHDA, SQIVND (reference sequence).

The J gene is TRBJ2-3, the V gene TRBV5-1; 8 bases line up with TRBD1. The CDR3 runs 16 residues. The V gene end was trimmed by 0 bases and the J gene end by 3 bases; junction bases not matched to a gene: 6. From germline, CDR1 is SGHRS and CDR2 YFSETQ. CDR3 DNA sequence: TGCGCCAGCAGCTTGGTGGTCGGACAGGGAACAGATACGCAGTATTTT. Translation: CASSLVVGQGTDTQYF.

The chain couples TRBV6-5 to TRBJ1-1, with a weak D call TRBD1 (6 bases). This CDR3 has 15 amino acids. The V end was cut by 8 bases, the J end by 3 bases, with 19 bases between. Looked up from germline, CDR1 is MNHEY and CDR2 is SVGAGI. CDR3 sequence reads: CASGTISGLHTEAFF. For the CDR3, the DNA is TGTGCCAGCGGGACAATCTCCGGGCTCCACACTGAAGCTTTCTTT.

This clone has just a few counts. The CDR3 DNA sequence: TGTGCCAGCAGCCCGCACAGGGATACTGAAGCTTTCTTT. Amino acids: CASSPHRDTEAFF. The chain has TRBV6-5 and TRBJ1-1; TRBD1 might be the D (6 bases). CDR3 size: 13 residues. The germline V gene has CDR1 MNHEY and CDR2 SVGAGI. V lost 6 bases and J lost 5, with 13 bases in between.

V usage is TRBV12-2 and J usage is TRBJ2-7; TRBD2, the table's D call, was not compared with the DNA. TRBV12-2 is labeled a pseudogene. The CDR3 sequence is 14 residues long. In DNA form, the CDR3 reads TGTGCAAGTCGCTCTTTTAGCGGGGGGTACGAGCAGTACGTC. Encoded protein: CASRSFSGGYEQYV.

This chain uses TRBV5-1 with TRBJ1-2; TRBD1 matches 7 bases. The ends lost 2 bases at V and 0 bases at J; junction bases unmatched: 10. CDR3 length: 17 amino acids. Germline lookup yields CDR1 SGHRS and CDR2 YFSETQ. CDR3 DNA sequence: TGCGCCAGCAGCTTTAGGACAGGATCGAGGACTAACTATGGCTACACCTTC. This translates into CASSFRTGSRTNYGYTF. The variable domain in full, with the rest retrieved from reference TRBV5-1 and TRBJ1-2, is KAGVTQTPRYLIKTRGQQVTLSCSPISGHRSVSWYQQTPGQGLQFLFEYFSETQRNKGNFPGRFSGRQFSNSRSEMNVSTLELGDSALYLCASSFRTGSRTNYGYTFGSGTRLTVV.

This rearrangement joins TRBV12-5 to TRBJ1-1, with no clear D. The CDR3 spans 11 residues. V was clipped by 1 base and J by 7 bases, with 4 bases between them. The V gene's germline CDR1 is LGHNT and CDR2 FRNRAP. The CDR3 region has the DNA TGTGCTAGTGGTTTGGGGAATGAAGCTTTCTTT. Translated: CASGLGNEAFF.

The chain has TRBV4-1 and TRBJ2-3; tentative D call: TRBD1 (5 bases). The CDR3 contains 16 residues. Trimming left V 1 base short and J 4 bases short, with 15 bases between. Germline V gene lookup returns CDR1 MGHRA and CDR2 YSYEKL. CDR3 nucleotides: TGCGCCAGCAGCCAAGCTATCAGGGTCCCGCCAGATACGCAGTATTTT. Amino acid sequence: CASSQAIRVPPDTQYF.

The CDR3 coding sequence is TGCAGCCCCCCTAGCTCTAGCAATCAGCCCCAGCATTTT. Translation gives CSPPSSSNQPQHF. This chain connects TRBV29-1 to TRBJ1-5; D remains unclear. Looked up from germline, CDR1 is SQVTM and CDR2 is ANQGSEA. There are 13 residues in the CDR3. The V gene lost 8 bases and the J gene lost 0 bases, with 11 bases spanning the gap.

The V gene is TRBV4-1, the J gene TRBJ1-2; 7 nucleotides align to TRBD1. Germline loops: CDR1 MGHRA, CDR2 YSYEKL. J lost 4 bases, V lost 6 bases, and 14 bases had no gene match. This CDR3 has 16 amino acids. The CDR3 DNA reads TGCGCCAGCAGTCGTGAGGGGACAGCGACCCTCTATGGCTACACCTTC. It encodes CASSREGTATLYGYTF.

V gene TRBV19 combines with J gene TRBJ1-5, with D maybe TRBD1 (5 bases). The V gene's germline CDR1 is LNHDA and CDR2 SQIVND (reference sequence). Between the trimmed V and J ends, which lost 4 bases and 2 bases, there was a span of 15 bases. The CDR3 is made up of 16 amino acids. The CDR3 sequence is CASSTTGQGRNQPQHF. CDR3 in DNA: TGTGCCAGTAGTACTACGGGCCAGGGACGCAATCAGCCCCAGCATTTT.

This sequence joins TRBV9 and TRBJ2-1, with TRBD2 identical over 11 bases. CDR1 and CDR2 from the germline V gene are SGDLS and YYNGEE. With 3 bases clipped from V and 6 bases from J, the junction kept 2 bases outside the gene matches. The CDR3 runs to 14 residues. The CDR3, as DNA: TGTGCCAGCAGCGGACTAGCGGGGTTCAATGAGCAGTTCTTC. Its translation is CASSGLAGFNEQFF. Drawing the rest from reference TRBV9 and TRBJ2-1, the complete variable domain is DSGVTQTPKHLITATGQRVTLRCSPRSGDLSVYWYQQSLDQGLQFLIQYYNGEERAKGNILERFSAQQFPDLHSELNLSSLELGDSALYFCASSGLAGFNEQFFGPGTRLTVL.

J is TRBJ1-5 and V is TRBV27, with 9 bases lining up with TRBD1. The CDR3 loop spans 18 amino acids. Germline V gene data show CDR1 as MNHEY and CDR2 as SMNVEV (reference sequence). The trim removed 2 bases at V and 1 base at J, leaving 9 bases unmatched. CDR3: CASSLPWTGVQSNQPQHF. CDR3 nucleotide sequence: TGTGCCAGCAGTTTACCTTGGACAGGGGTTCAAAGCAATCAGCCCCAGCATTTT.

V and J are TRBV10-3 and TRBJ1-4, with no clear D. V lost 6 bases, J lost 2 bases, and 7 bases lay in between. This CDR3 region has 13 residues. CDR1 and CDR2 (germline): ENHRY, SYGVKD. In DNA form, the CDR3 reads TGTGCCATCAGGGGGTTCACTAATGAAAAACTGTTTTTT. Translating it yields CAIRGFTNEKLFF.

The V gene is TRBV15, the J gene TRBJ1-5; 8 positions match TRBD1. The germline CDR1 and CDR2 sequences are LNHNV and YYDKDF (reference sequence). V lost 1 base to trimming and J lost 3 bases; unmatched junction nucleotides: 2. This CDR3 has 15 residues. The DNA of the CDR3 is TGTGCCACCAGCAGAGGGACAGGGAACAATCAGCCCCAGCATTTT. As protein: CATSRGTGNNQPQHF.

Only one count was recorded for this clone. V is TRBV30 and J is TRBJ1-6, with 8 bases matching TRBD1. CDR3 length equals 19 residues. J gave up 8 bases and V 0 bases, and 18 bases lay outside the gene matches. The germline V gene encodes CDR1 GTSNPN and CDR2 SVGIG (reference sequence). CDR3 coding DNA: TGTGCCTGGAGTGTACTCGGATTACTACAGCAGGGGGCGTATTCACCCCTCCACTTT. Translating gives CAWSVLGLLQQGAYSPLHF.